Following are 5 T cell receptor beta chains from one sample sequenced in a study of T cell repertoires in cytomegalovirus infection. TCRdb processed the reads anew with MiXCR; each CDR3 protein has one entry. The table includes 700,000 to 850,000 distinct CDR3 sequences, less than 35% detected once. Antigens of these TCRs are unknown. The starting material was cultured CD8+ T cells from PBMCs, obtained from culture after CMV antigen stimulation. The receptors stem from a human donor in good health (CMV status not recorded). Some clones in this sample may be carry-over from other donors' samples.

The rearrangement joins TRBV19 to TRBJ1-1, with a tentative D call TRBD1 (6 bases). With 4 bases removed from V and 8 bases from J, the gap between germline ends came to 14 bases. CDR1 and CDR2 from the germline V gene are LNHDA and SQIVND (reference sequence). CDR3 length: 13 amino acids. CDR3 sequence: CASSTIPGAEAFF. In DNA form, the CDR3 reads TGTGCCAGTAGTACGATCCCAGGGGCCGAAGCTTTCTTT.

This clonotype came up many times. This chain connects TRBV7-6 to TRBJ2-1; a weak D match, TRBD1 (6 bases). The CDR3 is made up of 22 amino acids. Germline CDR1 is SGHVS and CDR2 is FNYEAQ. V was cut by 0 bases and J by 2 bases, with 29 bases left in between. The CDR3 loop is CASSLAGTTGGYSYGTYNEQFF. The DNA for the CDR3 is TGTGCCAGCAGCTTAGCGGGAACGACAGGCGGCTATTCGTACGGTACCTACAATGAGCAGTTCTTC.

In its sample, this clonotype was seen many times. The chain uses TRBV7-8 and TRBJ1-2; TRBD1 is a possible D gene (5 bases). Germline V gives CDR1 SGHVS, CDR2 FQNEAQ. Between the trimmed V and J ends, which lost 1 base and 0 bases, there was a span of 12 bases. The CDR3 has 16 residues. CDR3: CASSLGGRDSNYGYTF. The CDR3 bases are TGTGCCAGCAGCTTAGGGGGACGTGATTCTAACTATGGCTACACCTTC.

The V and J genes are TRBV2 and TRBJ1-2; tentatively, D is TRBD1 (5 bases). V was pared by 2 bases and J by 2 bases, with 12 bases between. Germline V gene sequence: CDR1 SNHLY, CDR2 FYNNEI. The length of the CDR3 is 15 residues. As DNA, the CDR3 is TGTGCCAGCAGTGAAACCCGCCAGGGAAACTATGGCTACACCTTC. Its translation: CASSETRQGNYGYTF.

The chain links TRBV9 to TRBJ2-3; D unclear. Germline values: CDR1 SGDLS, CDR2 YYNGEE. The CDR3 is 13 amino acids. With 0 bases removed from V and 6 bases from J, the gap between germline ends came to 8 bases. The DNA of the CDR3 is TGTGCCAGCAGCGTAGGGGATCAGGATACGCAGTATTTT. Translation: CASSVGDQDTQYF.